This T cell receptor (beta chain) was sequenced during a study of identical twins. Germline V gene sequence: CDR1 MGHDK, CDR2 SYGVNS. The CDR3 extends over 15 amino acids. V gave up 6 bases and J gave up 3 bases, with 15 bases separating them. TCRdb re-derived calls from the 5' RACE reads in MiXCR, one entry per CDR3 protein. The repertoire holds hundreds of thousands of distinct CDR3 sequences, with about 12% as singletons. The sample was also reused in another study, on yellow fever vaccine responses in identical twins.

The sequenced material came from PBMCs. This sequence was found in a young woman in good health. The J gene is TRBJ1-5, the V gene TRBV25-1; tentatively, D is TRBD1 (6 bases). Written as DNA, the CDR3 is TGTGCCAGCAGGGGGGACGGGGGCGTCAATCAGCCCCAGCATTTT. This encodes CASRGDGGVNQPQHF.